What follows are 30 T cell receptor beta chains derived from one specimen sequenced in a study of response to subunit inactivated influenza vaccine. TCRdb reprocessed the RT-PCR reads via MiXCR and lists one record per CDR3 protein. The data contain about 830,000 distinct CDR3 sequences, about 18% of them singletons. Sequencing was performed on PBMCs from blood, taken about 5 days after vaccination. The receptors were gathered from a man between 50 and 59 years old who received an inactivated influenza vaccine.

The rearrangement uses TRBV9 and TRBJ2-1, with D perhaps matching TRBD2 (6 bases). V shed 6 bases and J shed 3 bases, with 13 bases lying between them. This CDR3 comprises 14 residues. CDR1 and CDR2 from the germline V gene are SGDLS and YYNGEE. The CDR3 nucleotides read TGTGCCAGCACATCTAGCGCGGACTACAATGAGCAGTTCTTC. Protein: CASTSSADYNEQFF.

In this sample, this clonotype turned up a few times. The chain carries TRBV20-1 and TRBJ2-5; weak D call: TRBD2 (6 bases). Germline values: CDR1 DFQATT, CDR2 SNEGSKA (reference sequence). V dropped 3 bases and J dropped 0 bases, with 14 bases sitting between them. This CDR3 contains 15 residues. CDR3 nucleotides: TGCAGTGCTAGTATCCGGGGGAGCAACCAAGAGACCCAGTACTTC. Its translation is CSASIRGSNQETQYF.

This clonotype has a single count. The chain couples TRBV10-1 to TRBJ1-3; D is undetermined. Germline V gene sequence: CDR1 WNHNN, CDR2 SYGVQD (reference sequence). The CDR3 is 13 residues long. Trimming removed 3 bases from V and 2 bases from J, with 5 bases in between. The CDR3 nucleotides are TGCGCCAGCAGTGAAGTCCCTGGAAACACCATATATTTT. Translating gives CASSEVPGNTIYF.

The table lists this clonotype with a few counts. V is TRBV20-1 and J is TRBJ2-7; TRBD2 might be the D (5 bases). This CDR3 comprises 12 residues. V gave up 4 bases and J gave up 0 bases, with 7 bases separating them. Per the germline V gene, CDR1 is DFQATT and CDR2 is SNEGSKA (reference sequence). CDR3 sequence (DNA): TGCAGTGCTACCCGGGACTCCTACGAGCAGTACTTC. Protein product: CSATRDSYEQYF.

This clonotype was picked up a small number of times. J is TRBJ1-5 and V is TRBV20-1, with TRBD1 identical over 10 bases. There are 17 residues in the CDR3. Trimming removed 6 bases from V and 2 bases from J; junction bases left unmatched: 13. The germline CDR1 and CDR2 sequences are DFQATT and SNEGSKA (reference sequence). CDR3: CSAQGGQGSIGNQPQHF. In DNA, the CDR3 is TGCAGTGCCCAAGGGGGACAGGGGAGTATCGGCAATCAGCCCCAGCATTTT.

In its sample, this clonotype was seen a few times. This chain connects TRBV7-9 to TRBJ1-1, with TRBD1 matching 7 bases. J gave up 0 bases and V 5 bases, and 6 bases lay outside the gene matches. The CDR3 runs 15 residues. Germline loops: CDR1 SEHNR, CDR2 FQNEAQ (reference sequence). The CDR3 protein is CASSIRDRMNTEAFF. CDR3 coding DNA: TGTGCCAGCAGCATAAGGGACAGAATGAACACTGAAGCTTTCTTT. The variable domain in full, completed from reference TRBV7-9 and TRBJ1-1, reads DTGVSQNPRHKITKRGQNVTFRCDPISEHNRLYWYRQTLGQGPEFLTYFQNEAQLEKSRLLSDRFSAERPKGSFSTLEIQRTEQGDSAMYLCASSIRDRMNTEAFFGQGTRLTVV.

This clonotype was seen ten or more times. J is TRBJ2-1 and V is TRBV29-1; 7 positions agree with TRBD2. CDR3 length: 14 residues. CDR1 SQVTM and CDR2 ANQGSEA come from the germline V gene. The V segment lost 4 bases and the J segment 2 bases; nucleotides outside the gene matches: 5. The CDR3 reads CSVGSGGPYNEQFF. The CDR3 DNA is TGCAGCGTTGGTTCGGGGGGTCCCTACAATGAGCAGTTCTTC.

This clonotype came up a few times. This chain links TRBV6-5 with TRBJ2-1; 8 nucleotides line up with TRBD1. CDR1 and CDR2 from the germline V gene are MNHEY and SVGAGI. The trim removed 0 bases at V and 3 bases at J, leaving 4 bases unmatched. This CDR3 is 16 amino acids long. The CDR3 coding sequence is TGTGCCAGCAGTTACTCCGGACAGGGAGGCTACAATGAGCAGTTCTTC. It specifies CASSYSGQGGYNEQFF.

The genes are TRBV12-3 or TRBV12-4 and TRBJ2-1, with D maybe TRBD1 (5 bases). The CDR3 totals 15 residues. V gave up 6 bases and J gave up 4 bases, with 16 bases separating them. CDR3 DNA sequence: TGTGCCAGCAGCCCCATCAGGGATCGGTACAATGAGCAGTTCTTC. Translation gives CASSPIRDRYNEQFF.

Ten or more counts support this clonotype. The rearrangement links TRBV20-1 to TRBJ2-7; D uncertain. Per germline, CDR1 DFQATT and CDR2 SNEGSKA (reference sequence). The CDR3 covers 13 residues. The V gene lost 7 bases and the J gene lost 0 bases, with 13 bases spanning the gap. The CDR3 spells CSVFDPSSYEQYF. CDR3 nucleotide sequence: TGCAGTGTATTTGACCCCAGCTCCTACGAGCAGTACTTC.

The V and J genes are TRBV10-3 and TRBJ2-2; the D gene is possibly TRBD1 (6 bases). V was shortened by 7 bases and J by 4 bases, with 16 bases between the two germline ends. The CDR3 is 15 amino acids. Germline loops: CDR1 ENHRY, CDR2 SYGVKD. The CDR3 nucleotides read TGTGCCATCAACGGAAACACAGGGCCCACCGGGGAGCTGTTTTTT. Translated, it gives CAINGNTGPTGELFF.

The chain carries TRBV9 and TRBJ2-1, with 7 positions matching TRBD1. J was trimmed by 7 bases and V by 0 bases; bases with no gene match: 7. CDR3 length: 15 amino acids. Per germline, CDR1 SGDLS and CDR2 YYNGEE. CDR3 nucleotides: TGTGCCAGCAGCGTAGTAGGGGGCCGAAGGAATGAGCAGTTCTTC. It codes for CASSVVGGRRNEQFF.

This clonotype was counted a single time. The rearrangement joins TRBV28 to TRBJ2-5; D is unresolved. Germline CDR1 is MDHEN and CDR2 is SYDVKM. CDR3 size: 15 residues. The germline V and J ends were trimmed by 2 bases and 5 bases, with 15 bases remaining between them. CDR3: CASSLTSRLGETQYF. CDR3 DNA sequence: TGTGCCAGCAGTTTAACATCGAGGCTCGGGGAGACCCAGTACTTC.

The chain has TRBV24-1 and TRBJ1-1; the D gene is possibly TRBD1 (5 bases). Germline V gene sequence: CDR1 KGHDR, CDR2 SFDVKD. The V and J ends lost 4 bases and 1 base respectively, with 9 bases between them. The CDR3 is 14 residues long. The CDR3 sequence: CATSEAGTNTEAFF. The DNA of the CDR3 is TGTGCCACCAGTGAGGCCGGGACGAACACTGAAGCTTTCTTT.

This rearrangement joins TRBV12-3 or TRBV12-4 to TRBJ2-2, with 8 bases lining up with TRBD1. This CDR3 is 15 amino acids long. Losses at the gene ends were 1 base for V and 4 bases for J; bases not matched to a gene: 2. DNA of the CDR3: TGTGCCAGCAGTTTAGGGACAGGGTCCACCGGGGAGCTGTTTTTT. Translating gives CASSLGTGSTGELFF.

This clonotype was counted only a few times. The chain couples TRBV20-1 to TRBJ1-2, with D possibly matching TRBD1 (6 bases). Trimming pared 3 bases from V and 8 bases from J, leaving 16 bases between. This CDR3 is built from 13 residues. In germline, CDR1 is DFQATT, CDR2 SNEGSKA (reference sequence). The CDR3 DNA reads TGCAGTGCTAGTGACTCGAGGGGGGGAGGCTACACCTTC. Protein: CSASDSRGGGYTF.

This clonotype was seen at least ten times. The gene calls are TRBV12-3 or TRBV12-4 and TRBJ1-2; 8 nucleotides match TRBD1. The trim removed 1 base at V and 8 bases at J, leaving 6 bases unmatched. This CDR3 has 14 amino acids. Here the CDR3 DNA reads TGTGCCAGCAGTTTAGGGCAGGGGGCGCAGGGCTACACCTTC. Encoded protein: CASSLGQGAQGYTF.

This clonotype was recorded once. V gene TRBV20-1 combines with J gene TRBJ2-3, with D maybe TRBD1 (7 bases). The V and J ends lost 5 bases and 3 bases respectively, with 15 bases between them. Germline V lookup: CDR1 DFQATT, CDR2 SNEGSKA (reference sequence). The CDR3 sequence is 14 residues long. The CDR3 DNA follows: TGCAGTGCTGCCCGGAGGGGGCCAACAGATACGCAGTATTTT. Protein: CSAARRGPTDTQYF.

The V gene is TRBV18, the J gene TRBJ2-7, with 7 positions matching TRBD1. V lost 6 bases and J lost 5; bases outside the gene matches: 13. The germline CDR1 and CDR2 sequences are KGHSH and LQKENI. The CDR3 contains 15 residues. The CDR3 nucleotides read TGTGCCAGCTCCCTAATGGCAGGACAGGTGGACGAGCAGTACTTC. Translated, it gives CASSLMAGQVDEQYF.

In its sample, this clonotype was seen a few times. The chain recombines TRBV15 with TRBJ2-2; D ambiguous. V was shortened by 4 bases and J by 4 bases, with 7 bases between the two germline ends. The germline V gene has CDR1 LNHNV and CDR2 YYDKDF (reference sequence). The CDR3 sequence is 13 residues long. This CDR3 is CATSTRTTGELFF. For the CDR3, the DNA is TGTGCCACCAGCACGAGAACCACCGGGGAGCTGTTTTTT.

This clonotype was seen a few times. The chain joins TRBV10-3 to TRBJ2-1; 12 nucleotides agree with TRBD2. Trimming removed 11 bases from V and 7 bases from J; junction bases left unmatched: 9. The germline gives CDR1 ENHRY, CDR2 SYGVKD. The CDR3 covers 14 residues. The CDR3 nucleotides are TGTGCCGGCTCGGCTGGGACTAGCGGGAATGAGCAGTTCTTC. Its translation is CAGSAGTSGNEQFF.

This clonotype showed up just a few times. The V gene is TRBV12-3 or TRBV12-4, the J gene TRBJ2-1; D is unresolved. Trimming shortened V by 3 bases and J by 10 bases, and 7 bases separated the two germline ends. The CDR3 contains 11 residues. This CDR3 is CASSFQKEQFF. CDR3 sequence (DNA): TGTGCCAGCAGTTTTCAGAAAGAGCAGTTCTTC.

The DNA for the CDR3 is TGTGCCAGCAGTTACGGGGTGGGGGAGCAGTACTTC. It specifies CASSYGVGEQYF. This sequence joins TRBV6-2 or TRBV6-3 and TRBJ2-7; no definite D call. This CDR3 is 12 amino acids long. Trimming cost V 2 bases and J 7 bases, with 9 bases left between them. Germline V gene data show CDR1 as MNHEY and CDR2 as SVGEGT.

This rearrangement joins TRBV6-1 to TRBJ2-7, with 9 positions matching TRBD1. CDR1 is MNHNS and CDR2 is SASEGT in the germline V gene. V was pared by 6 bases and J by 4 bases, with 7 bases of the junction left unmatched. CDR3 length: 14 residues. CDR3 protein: CASRRGQGVYEQYF. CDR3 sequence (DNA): TGTGCCAGCAGAAGGGGACAGGGTGTTTACGAGCAGTACTTC.

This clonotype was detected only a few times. This CDR3 is CATSDLRGVGKNTGELFF. The CDR3, as DNA: TGTGCCACCAGTGATTTGCGGGGGGTCGGGAAGAACACCGGGGAGCTGTTTTTT. This chain uses TRBV24-1 with TRBJ2-2; the match to TRBD2 covers 7 bases. Germline CDR1 is KGHDR and CDR2 is SFDVKD. This CDR3 region has 18 residues. The V segment lost 0 bases and the J segment 1 base; nucleotides outside the gene matches: 7.

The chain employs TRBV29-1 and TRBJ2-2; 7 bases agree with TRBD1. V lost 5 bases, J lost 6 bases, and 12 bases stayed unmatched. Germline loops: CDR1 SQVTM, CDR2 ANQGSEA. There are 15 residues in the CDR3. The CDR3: CSVRTGQRGAGELFF. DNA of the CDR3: TGCAGCGTTCGAACGGGACAGAGGGGTGCCGGGGAGCTGTTTTTT.

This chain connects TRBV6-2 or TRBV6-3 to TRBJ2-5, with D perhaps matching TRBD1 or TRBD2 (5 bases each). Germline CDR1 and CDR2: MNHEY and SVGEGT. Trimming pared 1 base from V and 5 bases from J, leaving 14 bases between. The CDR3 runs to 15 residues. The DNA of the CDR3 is TGTGCCAGCAGTTACTTATCGGCAGAGGGGGAGACCCAGTACTTC. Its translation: CASSYLSAEGETQYF.

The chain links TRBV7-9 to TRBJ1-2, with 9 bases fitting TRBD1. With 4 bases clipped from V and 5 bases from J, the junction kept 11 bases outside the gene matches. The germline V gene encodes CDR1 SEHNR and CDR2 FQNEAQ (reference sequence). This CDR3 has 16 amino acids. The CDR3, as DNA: TGTGCCAGCAGCTCGTCAACAGGGGGCGAAAAGTATGGCTACACCTTC. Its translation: CASSSSTGGEKYGYTF.

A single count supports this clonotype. The CDR3: CATSDSRLAGRASYEQYF. As DNA, the CDR3 is TGTGCCACCAGTGACTCAAGGCTAGCGGGAAGAGCCTCCTACGAGCAGTACTTC. The J gene is TRBJ2-7, the V gene TRBV24-1; 9 bases match TRBD2. V dropped 4 bases and J dropped 0; count of bases not matched to a gene: 12. This CDR3 is 18 amino acids long. Germline CDR1 KGHDR, CDR2 SFDVKD.

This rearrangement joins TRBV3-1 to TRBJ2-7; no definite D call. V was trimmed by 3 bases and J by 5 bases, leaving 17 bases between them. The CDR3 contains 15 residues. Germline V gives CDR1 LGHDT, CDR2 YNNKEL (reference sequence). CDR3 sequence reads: CASSQLGNGFDEQYF. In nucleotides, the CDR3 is TGTGCCAGCAGCCAGCTAGGGAATGGGTTCGACGAGCAGTACTTC.